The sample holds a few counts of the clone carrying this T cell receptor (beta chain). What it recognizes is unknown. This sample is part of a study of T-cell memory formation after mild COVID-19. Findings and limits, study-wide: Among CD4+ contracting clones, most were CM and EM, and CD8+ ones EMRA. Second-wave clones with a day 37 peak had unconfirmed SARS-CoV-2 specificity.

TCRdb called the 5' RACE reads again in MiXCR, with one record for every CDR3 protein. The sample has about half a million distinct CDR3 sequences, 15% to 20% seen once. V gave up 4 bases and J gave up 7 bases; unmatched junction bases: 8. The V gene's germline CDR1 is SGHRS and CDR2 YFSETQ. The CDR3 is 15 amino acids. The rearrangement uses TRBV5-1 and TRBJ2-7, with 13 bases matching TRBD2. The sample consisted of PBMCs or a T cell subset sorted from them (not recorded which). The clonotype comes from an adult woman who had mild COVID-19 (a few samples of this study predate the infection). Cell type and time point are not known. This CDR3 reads CASSLLGLAGAEQYF. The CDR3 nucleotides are TGCGCCAGCAGCCTCCTTGGACTAGCGGGAGCTGAGCAGTACTTC.